Sequencing of this TCR beta chain was carried out in a study of cytomegalovirus exposure and HLA in healthy donors. The PCR employed 60 Vbeta primers together with 13 Jbeta primers. Generated by immunoSEQ multiplex PCR, the TCRdb table keeps only in-frame clones and is missing some. This sample carries over 150,000 clones, about 80% of them seen once, and the ten largest clones take roughly 13%. With regard to this clone: Antigen specificity is unknown.

Unrecorded immune exposure was likely among donors, who were nominally healthy when sampled. The CDR3 runs 14 residues. Trimming shortened V by 0 bases and J by 1 base, and 4 bases separated the two germline ends. Per germline, CDR1 SGDLS and CDR2 YYNGEE. Overall study results and limits: Donor immune exposure was known only as CMV serostatus. The majority of TCR sequences were rare, yet some public TCRs appeared in many donors.

The TCR sequence derives from a man aged 30-40 years in good health and CMV-seropositive. What was sequenced was PBMCs. This chain joins TRBV9 and TRBJ2-2; D is undetermined. CDR3 amino acids: CASSVVLNTGELFF. CDR3 DNA sequence: TGTGCCAGCAGCGTAGTCTTGAACACCGGGGAGCTGTTTTTT.